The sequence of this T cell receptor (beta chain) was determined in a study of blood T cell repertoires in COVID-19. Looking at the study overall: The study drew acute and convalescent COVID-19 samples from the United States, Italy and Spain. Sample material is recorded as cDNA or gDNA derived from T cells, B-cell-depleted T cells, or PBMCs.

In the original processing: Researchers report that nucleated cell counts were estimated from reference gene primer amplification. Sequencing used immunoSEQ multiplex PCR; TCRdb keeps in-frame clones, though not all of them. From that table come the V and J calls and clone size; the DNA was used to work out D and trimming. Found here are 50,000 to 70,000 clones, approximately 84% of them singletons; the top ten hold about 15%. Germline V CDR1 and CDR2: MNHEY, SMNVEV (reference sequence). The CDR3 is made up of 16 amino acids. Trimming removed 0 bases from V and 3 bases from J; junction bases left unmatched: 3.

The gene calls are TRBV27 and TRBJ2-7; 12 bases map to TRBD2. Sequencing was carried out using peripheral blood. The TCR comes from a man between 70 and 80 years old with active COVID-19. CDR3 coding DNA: TGTGCCAGCAGTTTATCCCGGACTAGCGGGAACTACGAGCAGTACTTC. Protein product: CASSLSRTSGNYEQYF.